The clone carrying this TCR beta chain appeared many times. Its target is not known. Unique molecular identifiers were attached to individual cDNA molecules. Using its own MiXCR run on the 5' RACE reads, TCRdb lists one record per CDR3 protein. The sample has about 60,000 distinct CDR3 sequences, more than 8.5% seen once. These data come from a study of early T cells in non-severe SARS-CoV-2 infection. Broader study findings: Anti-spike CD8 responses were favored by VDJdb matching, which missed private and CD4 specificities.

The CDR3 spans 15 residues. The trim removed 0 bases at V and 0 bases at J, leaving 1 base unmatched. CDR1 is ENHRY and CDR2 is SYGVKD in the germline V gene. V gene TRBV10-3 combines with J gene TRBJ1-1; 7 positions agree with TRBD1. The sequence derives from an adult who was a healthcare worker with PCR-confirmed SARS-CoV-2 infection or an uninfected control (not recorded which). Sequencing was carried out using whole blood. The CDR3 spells CAISESGGLNTEAFF. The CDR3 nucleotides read TGTGCCATCAGTGAGTCAGGGGGCCTGAACACTGAAGCTTTCTTT.